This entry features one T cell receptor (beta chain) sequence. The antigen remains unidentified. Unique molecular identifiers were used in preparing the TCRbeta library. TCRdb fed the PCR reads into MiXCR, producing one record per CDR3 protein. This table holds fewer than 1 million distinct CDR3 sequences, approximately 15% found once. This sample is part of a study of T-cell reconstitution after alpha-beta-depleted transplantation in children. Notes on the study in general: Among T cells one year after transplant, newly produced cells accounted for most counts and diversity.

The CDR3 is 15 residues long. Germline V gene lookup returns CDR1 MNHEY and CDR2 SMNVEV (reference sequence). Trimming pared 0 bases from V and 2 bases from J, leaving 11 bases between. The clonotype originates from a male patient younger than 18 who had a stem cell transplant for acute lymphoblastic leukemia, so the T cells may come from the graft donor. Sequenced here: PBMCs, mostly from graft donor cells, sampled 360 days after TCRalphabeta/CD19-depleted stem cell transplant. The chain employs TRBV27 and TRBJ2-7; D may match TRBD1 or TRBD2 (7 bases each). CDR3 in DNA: TGTGCCAGCAGTTTATCCCAGGGGGGGGCCTACGAGCAGTACTTC. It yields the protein CASSLSQGGAYEQYF.